This T cell receptor beta chain was identified during a study of CD4 T cell repertoires in COVID-19. Measured with immunoSEQ multiplex PCR; TCRdb has only the in-frame clones, and not every one. The sample comprises over 20,000 clones, around 86% of which are singletons, and roughly 0.62% rests with the top ten. Sequencing was done directly on freshly isolated, uncultured memory T cells. V lost 6 bases and J lost 2; bases outside the gene matches: 6. Looked up from germline, CDR1 is MNHEY and CDR2 is SVGAGI. The CDR3 is 14 amino acids. Findings and caveats of the study: Sharing of several most expanded SARS-CoV-2-reactive clonotypes across memory subsets suggested intraclonal diversification. In SARS-CoV and/or HKU1 spike cultures, between roughly 6 and 25% of SARS-CoV-2 clonotypes reappeared.

Worth noting for this clone: Its antigen is not identified.

The receptor comes from a human donor who had COVID-19. Source: central memory CD4+ T cells from blood, taken before the COVID-19 pandemic. J is TRBJ1-2 and V is TRBV6-5, with TRBD1 matching over 7 bases. In DNA form, the CDR3 reads TGTGCCAGCAGGCCGGGACAGCGAAACTATGGCTACACCTTC. Amino acid sequence: CASRPGQRNYGYTF.